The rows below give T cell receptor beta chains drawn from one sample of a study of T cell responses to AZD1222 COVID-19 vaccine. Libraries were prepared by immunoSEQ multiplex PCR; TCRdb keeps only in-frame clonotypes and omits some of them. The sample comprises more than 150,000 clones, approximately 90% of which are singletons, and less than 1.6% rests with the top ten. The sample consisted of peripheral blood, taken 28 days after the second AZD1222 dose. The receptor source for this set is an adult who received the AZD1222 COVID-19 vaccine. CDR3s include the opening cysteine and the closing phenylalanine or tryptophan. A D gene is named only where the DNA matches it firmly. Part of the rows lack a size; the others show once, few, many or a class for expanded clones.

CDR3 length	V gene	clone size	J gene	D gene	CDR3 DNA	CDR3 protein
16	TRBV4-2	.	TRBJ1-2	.	TGTGCCAGCAGCCAAGTATTTGCGACAACCGAATATGGCTACACCTTC	CASSQVFATTEYGYTF
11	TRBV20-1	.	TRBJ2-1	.	TGCAGTGCGGGCCGTCGCAGTGAGCAGTTCTTC	CSAGRRSEQFF
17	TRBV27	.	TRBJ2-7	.	TGTGCCAGCACCCGTTGGGGGGTTCGGACAGCTTCCTACGAGCAGTACTTC	CASTRWGVRTASYEQYF
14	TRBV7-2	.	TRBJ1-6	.	TGTGCCAGCAGCTATGCTGGTAATAATTCACCCCTCCACTTT	CASSYAGNNSPLHF
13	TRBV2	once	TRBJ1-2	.	TGTGCCAGCAGTGTAGAGGAGGACTATGGCTACACCTTC	CASSVEEDYGYTF
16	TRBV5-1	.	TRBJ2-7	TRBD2	TGCGCCAGCAGCTTGGGATCGGGCGGGGGATCCTACGAGCAGTACTTC	CASSLGSGGGSYEQYF
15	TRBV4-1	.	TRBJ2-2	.	TGCGCCAGCAGCCAAGATTCCAGGAACACCGGGGAGCTGTTTTTT	CASSQDSRNTGELFF
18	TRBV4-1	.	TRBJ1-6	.	TGCGCCAGCAGCCAATTTATCCTTGGGGCAGAAAATAATTCACCCCTCCACTTT	CASSQFILGAENNSPLHF
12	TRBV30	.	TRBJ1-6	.	TGTGCGTGGGGTAGCGAAAGTTCACCCCTCCACTTT	CAWGSESSPLHF
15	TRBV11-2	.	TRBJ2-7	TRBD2	TGTGCCAGCAGCTTCGGTGATAGCGGGGGATACGAGCAGTACTTC	CASSFGDSGGYEQYF
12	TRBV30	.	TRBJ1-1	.	TGTGCCTGGAGTGTACTGTTGGCTGAAGCTTTCTTT	CAWSVLLAEAFF
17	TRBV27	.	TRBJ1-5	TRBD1	TGTGCCAGCAGCGCGTGGGGACAGACTTATAGCAATCAGCCCCAGCATTTT	CASSAWGQTYSNQPQHF
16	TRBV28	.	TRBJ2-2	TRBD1	TGTGCCAGCAGGGATAGGACAGGGGGCAACACCGGGGAGCTGTTTTTT	CASRDRTGGNTGELFF
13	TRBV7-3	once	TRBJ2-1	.	TGTGCCAGCAGCCAGGGACCCACCAGAGAGCAGTTCTTC	CASSQGPTREQFF
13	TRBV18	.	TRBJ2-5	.	TGTGCCAGCTCACCGGGAATCCAAGAGACCCAGTACTTC	CASSPGIQETQYF
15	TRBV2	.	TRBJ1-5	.	TGTGCCAGCAGTGAACCGCAGAGGAGCAATCAGCCCCAGCATTTT	CASSEPQRSNQPQHF
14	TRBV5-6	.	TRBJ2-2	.	TGTGCCAGCAGCCTTACTAGAAACACCGGGGAGCTGTTTTTT	CASSLTRNTGELFF
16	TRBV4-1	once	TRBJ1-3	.	TGCGCCAGCAGCCAAGAATGGGGACCCTCCGGAAACACCATATATTTT	CASSQEWGPSGNTIYF
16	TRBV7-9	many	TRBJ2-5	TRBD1	TGTGCCAGCAGCTTATGGATGGGACAGGGTCAAGAGACCCAGTACTTC	CASSLWMGQGQETQYF